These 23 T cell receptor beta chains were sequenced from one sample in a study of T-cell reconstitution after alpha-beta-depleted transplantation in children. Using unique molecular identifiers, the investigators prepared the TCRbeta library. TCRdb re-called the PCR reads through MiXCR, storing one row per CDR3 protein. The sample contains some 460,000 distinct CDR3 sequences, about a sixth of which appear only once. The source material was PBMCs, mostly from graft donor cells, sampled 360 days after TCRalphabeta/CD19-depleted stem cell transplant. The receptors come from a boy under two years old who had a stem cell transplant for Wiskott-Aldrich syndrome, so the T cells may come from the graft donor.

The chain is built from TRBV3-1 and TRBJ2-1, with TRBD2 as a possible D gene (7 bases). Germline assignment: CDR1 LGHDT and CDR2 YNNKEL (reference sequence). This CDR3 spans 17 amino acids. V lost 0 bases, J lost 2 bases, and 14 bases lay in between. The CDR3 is CASSQDGEGGTYNEQFF. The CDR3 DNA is TGTGCCAGCAGCCAAGATGGGGAGGGGGGGACCTACAATGAGCAGTTCTTC.

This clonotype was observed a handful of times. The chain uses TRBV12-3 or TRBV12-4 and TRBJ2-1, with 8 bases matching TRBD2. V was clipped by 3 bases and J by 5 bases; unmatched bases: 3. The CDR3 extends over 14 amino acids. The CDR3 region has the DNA TGTGCCAGCAGTTTGGTTAGCGGGGACAATGAGCAGTTCTTC. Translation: CASSLVSGDNEQFF.

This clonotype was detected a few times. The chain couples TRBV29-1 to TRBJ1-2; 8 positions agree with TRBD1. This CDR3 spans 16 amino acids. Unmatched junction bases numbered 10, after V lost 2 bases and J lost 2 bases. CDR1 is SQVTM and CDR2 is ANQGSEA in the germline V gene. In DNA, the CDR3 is TGCAGCGTTGAATCCAGGACAGGGCGACTAAACTATGGCTACACCTTC. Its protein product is CSVESRTGRLNYGYTF.

Here the CDR3 reads CASSQLPMGSVFSYEQYF. In DNA, the CDR3 is TGTGCCAGCAGCCAATTACCGATGGGTTCGGTGTTCTCCTACGAGCAGTACTTC. This chain links TRBV14 with TRBJ2-7; D uncertain. The ends were cut back, 2 bases at V and 0 bases at J, with 20 bases in the middle. The germline V gene has CDR1 SGHDN and CDR2 FVKESK. The CDR3 is 18 residues long.

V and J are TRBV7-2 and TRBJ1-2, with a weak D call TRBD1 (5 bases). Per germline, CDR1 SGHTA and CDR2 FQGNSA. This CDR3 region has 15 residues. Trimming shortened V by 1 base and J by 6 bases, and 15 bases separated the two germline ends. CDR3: CASSLVFRQRHGYTF. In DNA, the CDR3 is TGTGCCAGCAGCTTAGTTTTCCGACAGAGGCATGGCTACACCTTC.

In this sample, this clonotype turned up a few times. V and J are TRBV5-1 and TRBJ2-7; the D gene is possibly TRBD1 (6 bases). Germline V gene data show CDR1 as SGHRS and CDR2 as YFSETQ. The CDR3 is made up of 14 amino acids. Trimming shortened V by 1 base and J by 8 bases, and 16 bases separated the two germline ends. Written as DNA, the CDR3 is TGCGCCAGCAGCTTGAAGGGACATATGTCCAAGCAGTACTTC. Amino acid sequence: CASSLKGHMSKQYF.

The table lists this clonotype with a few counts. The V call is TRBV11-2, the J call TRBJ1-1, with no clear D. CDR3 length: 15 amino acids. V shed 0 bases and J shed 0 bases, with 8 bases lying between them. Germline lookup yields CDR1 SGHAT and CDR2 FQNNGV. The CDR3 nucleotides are TGTGCCAGCAGCTTAGATCAGGTCCTGAACACTGAAGCTTTCTTT. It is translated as CASSLDQVLNTEAFF. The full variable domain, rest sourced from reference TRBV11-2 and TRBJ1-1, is EAGVAQSPRYKIIEKRQSVAFWCNPISGHATLYWYQQILGQGPKLLIQFQNNGVVDDSQLPKDRFSAERLKGVDSTLKIQPAKLEDSAVYLCASSLDQVLNTEAFFGQGTRLTVV.

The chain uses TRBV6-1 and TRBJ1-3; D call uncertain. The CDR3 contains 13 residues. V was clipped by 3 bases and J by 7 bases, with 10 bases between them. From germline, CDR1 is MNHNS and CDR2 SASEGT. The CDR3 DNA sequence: TGTGCCAGCAGTGATGGAAACGGGAACACCATATATTTT. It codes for CASSDGNGNTIYF.

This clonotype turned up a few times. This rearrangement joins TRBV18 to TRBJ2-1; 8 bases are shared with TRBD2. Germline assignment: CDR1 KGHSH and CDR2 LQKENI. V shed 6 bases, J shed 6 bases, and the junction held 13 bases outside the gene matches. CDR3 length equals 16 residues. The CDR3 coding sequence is TGTGCCAGCTCCGGTAGTGAGGGAGCGGGAGCCAATGAGCAGTTCTTC. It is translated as CASSGSEGAGANEQFF. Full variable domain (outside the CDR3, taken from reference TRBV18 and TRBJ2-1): NAGVMQNPRHLVRRRGQEARLRCSPMKGHSHVYWYRQLPEEGLKFMVYLQKENIIDESGMPKERFSAEFPKEGPSILRIQQVVRGDSAAYFCASSGSEGAGANEQFFGPGTRLTVL.

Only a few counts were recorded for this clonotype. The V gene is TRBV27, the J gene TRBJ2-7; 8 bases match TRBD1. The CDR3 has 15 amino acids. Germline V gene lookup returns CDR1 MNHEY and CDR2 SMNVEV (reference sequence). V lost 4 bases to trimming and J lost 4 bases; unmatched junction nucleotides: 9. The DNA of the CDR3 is TGTGCCAGCAGTTCCCTAGGACAGGGATGGTACGAGCAGTACTTC. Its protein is CASSSLGQGWYEQYF.

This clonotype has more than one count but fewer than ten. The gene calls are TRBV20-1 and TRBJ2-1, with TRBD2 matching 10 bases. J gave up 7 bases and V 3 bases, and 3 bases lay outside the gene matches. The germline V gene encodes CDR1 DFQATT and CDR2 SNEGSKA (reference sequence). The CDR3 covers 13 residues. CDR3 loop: CSARTSGPNEQFF. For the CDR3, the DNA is TGCAGTGCTAGGACTAGCGGGCCAAATGAGCAGTTCTTC.

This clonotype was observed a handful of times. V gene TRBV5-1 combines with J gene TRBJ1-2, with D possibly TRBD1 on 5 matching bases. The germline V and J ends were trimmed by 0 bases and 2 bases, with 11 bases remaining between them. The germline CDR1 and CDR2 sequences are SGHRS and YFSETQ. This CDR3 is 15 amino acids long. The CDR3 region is CASSLDVRVNYGYTF. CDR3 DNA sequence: TGCGCCAGCAGCTTGGATGTCAGGGTGAACTATGGCTACACCTTC.

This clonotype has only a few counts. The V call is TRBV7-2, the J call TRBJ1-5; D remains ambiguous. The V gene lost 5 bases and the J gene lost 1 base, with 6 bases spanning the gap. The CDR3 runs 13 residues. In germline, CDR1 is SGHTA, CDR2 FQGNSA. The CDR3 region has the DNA TGTGCCAGCAGCCTGACAAGCAATCAGCCCCAGCATTTT. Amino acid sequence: CASSLTSNQPQHF. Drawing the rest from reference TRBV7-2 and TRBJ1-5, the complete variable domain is GAGVSQSPSNKVTEKGKDVELRCDPISGHTALYWYRQSLGQGLEFLIYFQGNSAPDKSGLPSDRFSAERTGGSVSTLTIQRTQQEDSAVYLCASSLTSNQPQHFGDGTRLSIL.

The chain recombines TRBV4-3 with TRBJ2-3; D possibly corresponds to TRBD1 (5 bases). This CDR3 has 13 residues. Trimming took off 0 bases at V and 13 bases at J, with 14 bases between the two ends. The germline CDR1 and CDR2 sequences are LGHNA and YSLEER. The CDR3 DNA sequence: TGCGCCAGCAGCCAAGATCGAGCGACAGTCAAGTATTTT. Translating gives CASSQDRATVKYF.

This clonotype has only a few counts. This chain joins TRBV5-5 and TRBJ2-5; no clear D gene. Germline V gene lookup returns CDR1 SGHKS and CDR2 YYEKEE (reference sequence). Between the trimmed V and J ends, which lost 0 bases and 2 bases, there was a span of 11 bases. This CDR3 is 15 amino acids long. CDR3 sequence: CASSLGARTQETQYF. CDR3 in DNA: TGTGCCAGCAGCTTGGGAGCTAGAACGCAAGAGACCCAGTACTTC.

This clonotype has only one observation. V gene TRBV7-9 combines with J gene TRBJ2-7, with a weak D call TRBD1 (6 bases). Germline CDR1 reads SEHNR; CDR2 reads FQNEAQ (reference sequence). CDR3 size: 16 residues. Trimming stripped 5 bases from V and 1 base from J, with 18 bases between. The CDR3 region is CASSPGAGTLSYEQYF. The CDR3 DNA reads TGTGCCAGCAGCCCAGGGGCCGGGACACTGTCCTACGAGCAGTACTTC.

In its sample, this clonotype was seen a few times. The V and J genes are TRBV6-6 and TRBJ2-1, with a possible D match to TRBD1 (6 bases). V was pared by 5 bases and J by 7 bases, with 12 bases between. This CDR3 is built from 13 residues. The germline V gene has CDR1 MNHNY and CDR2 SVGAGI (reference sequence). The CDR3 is CASSQLTGNEQFF. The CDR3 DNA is TGTGCCAGCAGTCAACTGACAGGTAATGAGCAGTTCTTC.

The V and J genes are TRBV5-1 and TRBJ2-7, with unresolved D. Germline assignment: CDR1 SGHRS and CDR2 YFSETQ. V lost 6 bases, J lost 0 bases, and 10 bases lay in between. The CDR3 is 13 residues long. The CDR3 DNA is TGCGCCAGCAAGGTGACACCCTCCTACGAGCAGTACTTC. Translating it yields CASKVTPSYEQYF.

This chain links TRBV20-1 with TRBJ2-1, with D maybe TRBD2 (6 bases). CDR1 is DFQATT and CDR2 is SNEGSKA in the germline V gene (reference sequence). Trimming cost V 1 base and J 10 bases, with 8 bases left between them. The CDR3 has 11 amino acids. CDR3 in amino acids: CSARVRGEQFF. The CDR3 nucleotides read TGCAGTGCTAGAGTTCGGGGGGAGCAGTTCTTC.

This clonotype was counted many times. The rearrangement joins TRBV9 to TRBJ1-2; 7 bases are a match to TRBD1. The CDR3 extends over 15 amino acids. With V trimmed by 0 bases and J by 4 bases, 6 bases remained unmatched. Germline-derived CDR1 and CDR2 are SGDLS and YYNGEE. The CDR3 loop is CASSVDADRAYGYTF. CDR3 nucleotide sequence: TGTGCCAGCAGCGTAGACGCAGACAGGGCCTATGGCTACACCTTC.

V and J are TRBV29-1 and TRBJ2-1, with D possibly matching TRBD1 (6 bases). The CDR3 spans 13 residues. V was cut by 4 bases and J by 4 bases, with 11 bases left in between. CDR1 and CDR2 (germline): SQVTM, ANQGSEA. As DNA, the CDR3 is TGCAGCGTTGGGGGACACCTATACAATGAGCAGTTCTTC. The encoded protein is CSVGGHLYNEQFF.

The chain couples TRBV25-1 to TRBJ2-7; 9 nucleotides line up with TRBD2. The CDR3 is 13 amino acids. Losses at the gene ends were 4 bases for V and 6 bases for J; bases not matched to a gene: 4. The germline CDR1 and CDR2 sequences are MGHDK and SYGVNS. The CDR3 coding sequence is TGTGCCAGCAGTGCTCCGGGACTAGCCGAGCAGTACTTC. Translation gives CASSAPGLAEQYF.

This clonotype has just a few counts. The CDR3 DNA follows: TGCGCCAGCAGCCAGCCAGGGACAGGGGAATACGAGCAGTACTTC. Translated: CASSQPGTGEYEQYF. The chain combines TRBV4-1 with TRBJ2-7; 10 bases line up with TRBD1. Germline trimming cut 3 bases from V and 4 bases from J; bases unmatched to any gene: 6. Per germline, CDR1 MGHRA and CDR2 YSYEKL. The CDR3 has 15 residues.